Reported below is one T cell receptor (beta chain). Its antigen is unidentified. The use of a sample-barcoded 5' primer and a J-beta primer mix characterized a second PCR of roughly 6 to 11 cycles. One entry per CDR3 protein, called by TCRdb with MiXCR from the 5' RACE reads. The data contain 1.5 million to 2 million distinct CDR3 sequences, roughly two fifths of them singletons. The entry originates in a study of blood T cells in healthy people across ages. On the study more broadly: Template switching captured about one barcoded beta molecule per two T cells. Points from the study as a whole: Unsorted PBMCs prevented conclusive naive versus antigen-experienced comparison.

With 7 bases removed from V and 2 bases from J, the gap between germline ends came to 9 bases. Germline V CDR1 and CDR2: SEHNR, FQNEAQ (reference sequence). This CDR3 is built from 13 residues. The individuals who served as donors were healthy Caucasians living in Russia, aged about 6 to 100. The chain employs TRBV7-9 and TRBJ2-1, with unresolved D. This clonotype was sampled from a human donor in good health. The sequenced sample consisted of blood. CDR3: CASTPMTYNEQFF. The CDR3 DNA reads as TGTGCCAGCACCCCAATGACCTACAATGAGCAGTTCTTC.